A selection of T cell receptor beta chains follows, all from one sample in a study of T cell repertoires in cytomegalovirus infection. TCRdb fed the reads into MiXCR, producing one record per CDR3 protein. The table shows about 310,000 distinct CDR3 sequences, with 20% to 25% occurring only once. These receptors have no known antigen. The sample here was cultured PBMCs, taken from culture after CMV antigen stimulation. Receptors were obtained from a human donor in good health (CMV status not recorded). Some clones in this sample may be carry-over from other donors' samples. CDR3s include the opening cysteine and the closing phenylalanine or tryptophan. The order of the fields is V gene, J gene, clone size, D gene, CDR3 DNA, CDR3 protein. A D gene is named only where the DNA matches it firmly. Where a row states a size, it is once, few, many or the class of an expanded clone; other rows omit it.

V: TRBV12-3/TRBV12-4
J: TRBJ2-1
size: -
D: -
DNA: TGTGCCAGCACCCAAAGATTAATTTTATATGAGCAGTTCTTC
CDR3: CASTQRLILYEQFF

V: TRBV29-1
J: TRBJ2-3
size: -
D: TRBD2
DNA: TGCAGCGTTGTTGTTCTAGCGGGAATAGATACGCAGTATTTT
CDR3: CSVVVLAGIDTQYF

V: TRBV11-2
J: TRBJ2-3
size: many
D: TRBD2
DNA: TGTGCCAGCAGACAAAAGCGGGAGGAAACAGATACGCAGTATTTT
CDR3: CASRQKREETDTQYF

V: TRBV19
J: TRBJ1-1
size: many
D: -
DNA: TGTGCCAGTAAGGGGGGTTCCAAGGACCACACTGAAGCTTTCTTT
CDR3: CASKGGSKDHTEAFF

V: TRBV20-1
J: TRBJ2-7
size: few
D: -
DNA: TGCAGTGCTAGGCGGCAGGGACGGTACGAGCAGTACTTC
CDR3: CSARRQGRYEQYF

V: TRBV6-2/TRBV6-3
J: TRBJ1-1
size: -
D: -
DNA: TGTGCCAGCAGCGAGGACAGCGGTCAACAGTCGGCTTTCTTT
CDR3: CASSEDSGQQSAFF

V: TRBV28
J: TRBJ2-2
size: -
D: TRBD2
DNA: TGTGCCAGCTATATCTCTAGCGGGAGTACCGGGGAGCTGTTTTTT
CDR3: CASYISSGSTGELFF

V: TRBV28
J: TRBJ1-2
size: many
D: TRBD1
DNA: TGTGCCAGCAGTTTAAGGGTGGGGACAGGGCCATATGGCTACACCTTC
CDR3: CASSLRVGTGPYGYTF

V: TRBV10-3
J: TRBJ1-3
size: -
D: -
DNA: TGTGCCAGCCGATACCTTTACTCTGGAAACACCATATATTTT
CDR3: CASRYLYSGNTIYF

V: TRBV6-8
J: TRBJ1-3
size: -
D: TRBD1
DNA: TGTGCCAGCAGTCCGTCTACAGGGGTCATCTCTGTCTCTGGAAACACCATATATTTT
CDR3: CASSPSTGVISVSGNTIYF

V: TRBV4-3
J: TRBJ2-3
size: -
D: TRBD2
DNA: TGCGCCAGCAGCCAAGATGCAACTAGCGAGCCAGATACGCAGTATTTT
CDR3: CASSQDATSEPDTQYF

V: TRBV10-3
J: TRBJ1-2
size: few
D: TRBD1
DNA: TGTGCCATCAGTGAGTTAGGGGGCGACTATGGCTACACCTTC
CDR3: CAISELGGDYGYTF

V: TRBV7-2
J: TRBJ2-3
size: few
D: -
DNA: TGTGCCAGCAGCTTAACGGGTTGGGCAGATACGCAGTATTTT
CDR3: CASSLTGWADTQYF

V: TRBV7-2
J: TRBJ1-1
size: many
D: TRBD1
DNA: TGTGCCAGCAGCTTATGGACAGGCAGTGTGAACACTGAAGCTTTCTTT
CDR3: CASSLWTGSVNTEAFF

V: TRBV7-2
J: TRBJ2-3
size: few
D: -
DNA: TGTGCCAGCAGCCCCTACAGCACAGATACGCAGTATTTT
CDR3: CASSPYSTDTQYF

V: TRBV7-3
J: TRBJ1-2
size: few
D: -
DNA: TGTGCCAGCAGCTTAGGACAATCCTATGGCTACACCTTC
CDR3: CASSLGQSYGYTF

V: TRBV6-6
J: TRBJ1-5
size: -
D: TRBD1
DNA: TGTGCCAGCAGGGGACAGCACAATCAGCCCCAGCATTTT
CDR3: CASRGQHNQPQHF

V: TRBV7-2
J: TRBJ1-1
size: many
D: -
DNA: TGTGCCAGCAGCCCGGCCGGGACATCGTTGAACACTGAAGCTTTCTTT
CDR3: CASSPAGTSLNTEAFF

V: TRBV7-4
J: TRBJ2-5
size: few
D: -
DNA: TGTGCCAGCAGCTTAATTACCACGGTCGGGGAGACCCAGTACTTC
CDR3: CASSLITTVGETQYF

V: TRBV7-9
J: TRBJ2-5
size: few
D: -
DNA: TGTGCCAGCAGCTTCCAGGGAGCGGAGACCCAGTACTTC
CDR3: CASSFQGAETQYF

V: TRBV28
J: TRBJ2-7
size: -
D: -
DNA: TGTGCCAGCAGTTTTGCCCCTTCCACCTACGAGCAGTACTTC
CDR3: CASSFAPSTYEQYF

V: TRBV7-2
J: TRBJ2-2
size: -
D: -
DNA: TGTGCCAGCAGCCGCAGCTCAGTCAAGCCCCCCGCGGAGCTGCTTTTT
CDR3: CASSRSSVKPPAELLF

V: TRBV27
J: TRBJ1-4
size: few
D: TRBD1
DNA: TGTGCCAGCAGTTTACCCGGGACAGGGGGAAAACTGTTTTTT
CDR3: CASSLPGTGGKLFF